The clone carrying this T cell receptor (beta chain) was seen a few times. Its antigen remains unidentified. This record belongs to a study of identical twins. Study-wide findings and caveats: Invariant MAIT and iNKT cells may have partly biased zero-insertion analyses.

In TCRdb, the 5' RACE reads were re-called with MiXCR into one record per CDR3 protein. The sample yields 300,000 to 400,000 distinct CDR3 sequences, roughly 12% seen once. The CDR3 length is 16 residues. The V gene's germline CDR1 is SGHDT and CDR2 YYEEEE. The V end was cut by 0 bases, the J end by 6 bases, with 15 bases between. These data were likewise used in another study, on yellow fever vaccine responses in identical twins. That source adds: Twins reportedly appeared to share part of their vaccine T cell response while keeping part individual.

The chain couples TRBV5-6 to TRBJ2-2; no reliable D call. Sample: CD8+ T cells sorted from blood. The TCR comes from a woman aged 18-29 years in good health. The CDR3 nucleotides read TGTGCCAGCAGCTTGGATGGTGCATCCCCCTCCGGGGAGCTGTTTTTT. This translates into CASSLDGASPSGELFF.